This T cell receptor beta chain was identified in a study of blood T cell repertoires in COVID-19 (dated by TCRdb to the early 2020s). A note on the overall study: Samples covering the acute and convalescent phases of COVID-19 were provided by collaborators in the United States, Italy and Spain. The prospective study material was composed of cDNA or gDNA derived from T cells, B-cell-depleted T cells, or PBMCs. The dataset comprised deeply sampled blood TCRbeta repertoires from subjects exposed to, actively infected with, or recovered from COVID-19. The repertoires were released in a freely available public database intended as a resource for research on the immune response to SARS-CoV-2. The samples were drawn from two sources: the first 160 participants of the ongoing ImmuneRACE study, and 1,000 to 1,500 subjects contributed by 6 global collaborators. Nearly every sample came with metadata listing a de-identified subject ID, COVID-19 status, age in years and sex. Where available, HLA class I and class II types were taken from metadata supplied by the sample provider and were not determined by assay-based typing.

About this clone itself: No antigen is known for it. No much larger clone exists at a distance of one base, and base qualities are not known.

Points the paper makes about the study in general: How much clinical and demographic metadata was included differed by source and by participant, and the metadata was provided uncurated.

TCRbeta CDR3 regions were amplified from genomic DNA by means of the immunoSEQ Assay, a bias-controlled multiplex PCR. Regarding the original processing steps: Within the assay, amplification of reference gene primers was used to estimate how many nucleated cells each sample contained. To quantify the absolute abundance of each unique TCRbeta CDR3 rearrangement, sequence reads were collapsed and filtered. For each sample, productive Simpson clonality was calculated by taking the square root of Simpson's diversity index across productive rearrangements. TCRdb re-hosts the immuneACCESS table, in-frame sequences only. Its copies lack some clones; in the studies checked, an unresolved V gene accounts for under half of them, and the cause for the rest is not known. That table is the source of V, J and clone size, and D and trimming were worked out from the DNA. The sample includes some 270,000 clones, with approximately 89% observed a single time. Jointly, the top ten make up about 3% of the sample.

In the prospective study, participants were about 18 to 90 years old, resided in 24 geographic areas of the United States, and were enrolled through a virtual design. Cohort assignment in the prospective study relied on participant-reported clinical history from a screening survey and a study questionnaire. Exposed participants had been in contact with someone with a PCR-confirmed or clinician-diagnosed COVID-19 case within 2 weeks of study entry. Mobile phlebotomists in the prospective study collected whole blood, serum and a nasopharyngeal or oropharyngeal swab from every participant. Prospective study participants could optionally give additional blood draws and questionnaires over a 2-month period. Before DNA extraction, blood samples from the prospective study were shipped at room temperature or frozen. Including cysteine and phenylalanine, the CDR3 has 15 amino acids. The only DNA kept is the CDR3, 45 bases in frame from the first base. Deletion took 4 bases off V and 0 bases off J, with a span of 10 bases between the germline ends. Reading the germline V gene gives CDR1 MGHDK and CDR2 SYGVNS.

Sequencing was performed on PBMCs or T cells enriched from blood (not recorded which). The rearranged segments are TRBV25-1 and TRBJ2-1; TRBD1 is possibly the D segment (6 matching bases). The receptor's source is a man aged 35-49 years who had been exposed to COVID-19. The CDR3 corresponds to CASSATGSSYNEQFF. In nucleotides, the sequence is TGTGCCAGCAGTGCTACAGGGAGCTCCTACAATGAGCAGTTCTTC.